This T cell receptor (beta chain) emerged from a study of blood T cells in healthy people across ages. With 1 base removed from V and 0 bases from J, the gap between germline ends came to 11 bases. The CDR3 is made up of 16 amino acids. The germline CDR1 and CDR2 sequences are SGHKS and YYEKEE (reference sequence). This clonotype was seen repeatedly, ten times or more. The second PCR ran about 6 to 12 cycles with a sample-barcoded 5' primer and J-beta primers. A minimum of 2.5 million CDR3-containing paired-end reads was obtained for each sample. One entry per CDR3 protein results from TCRdb running MiXCR on the 5' RACE reads. The sample carries just under 900,000 distinct CDR3 sequences, more than 25% recorded once.

This clonotype was obtained from a woman older than 75 in good health. The chain carries TRBV5-5 and TRBJ2-4; tentative D call: TRBD2 (6 bases). Sequenced material: blood. The CDR3 is CASSLRGDLAKNIQYF. Here the CDR3 DNA reads TGTGCCAGCAGCTTGAGAGGGGACTTAGCCAAAAACATTCAGTACTTC.